This T cell receptor beta chain comes out of a study of CD8+CD57+ T cells in acquired aplastic anemia. This clonotype was observed a few times. Its cognate antigen is unknown. TCR beta VDJ and CDR3 profiling used genomic DNA as template. Each CDR3 protein is one row after TCRdb ran MiXCR on the reads. This table has just over 450,000 distinct CDR3 sequences, roughly 34% appearing once. Study-wide points: The same twenty-nine CD8+ CDR3 sequences occurred in patients and in controls.

An expansion of CD8+CD57+ cells by flow cytometry had been shown in patients chosen for sequencing. The sequence was obtained from a human donor with aplastic anemia. Sequenced input: sorted CD4+, CD8+, or CD8+CD57+ T cells (not recorded which) from PBMCs.

The DNA for the CDR3 is TGCGCCAGCAGCGCCGATTTACACACTGAAGCTTTCTTT. This sequence encodes CASSADLHTEAFF. The rearrangement links TRBV5-1 to TRBJ1-1; no clear D gene. Trimming shortened V by 4 bases and J by 3 bases, and 10 bases separated the two germline ends. The CDR3 runs to 13 residues. Germline-derived CDR1 and CDR2 are SGHRS and YFSETQ.